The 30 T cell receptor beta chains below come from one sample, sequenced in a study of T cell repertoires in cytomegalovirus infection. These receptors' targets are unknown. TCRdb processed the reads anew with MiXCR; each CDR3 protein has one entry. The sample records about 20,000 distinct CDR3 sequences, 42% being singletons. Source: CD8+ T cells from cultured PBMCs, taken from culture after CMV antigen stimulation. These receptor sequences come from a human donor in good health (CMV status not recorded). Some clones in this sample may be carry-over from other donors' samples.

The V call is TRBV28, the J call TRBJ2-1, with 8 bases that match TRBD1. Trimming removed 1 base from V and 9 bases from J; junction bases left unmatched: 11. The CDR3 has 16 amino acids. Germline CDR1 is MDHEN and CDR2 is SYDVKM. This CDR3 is CASSLSPGTGFGEQFF. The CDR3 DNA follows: TGTGCCAGCAGTTTATCTCCAGGGACAGGTTTTGGTGAGCAGTTCTTC.

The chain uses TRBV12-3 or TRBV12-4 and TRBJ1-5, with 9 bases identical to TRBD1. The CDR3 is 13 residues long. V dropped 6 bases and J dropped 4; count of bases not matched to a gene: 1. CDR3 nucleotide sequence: TGTGCCAGCAGCGGGACAGGGAATCAGCCCCAGCATTTT. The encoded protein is CASSGTGNQPQHF.

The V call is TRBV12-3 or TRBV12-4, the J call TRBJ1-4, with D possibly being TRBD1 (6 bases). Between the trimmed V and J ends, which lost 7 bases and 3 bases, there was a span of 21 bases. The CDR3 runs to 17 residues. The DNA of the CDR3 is TGTGCCAGCATTACCCAGACAGGATACAGGGCTAATGAAAAACTGTTTTTT. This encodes CASITQTGYRANEKLFF.

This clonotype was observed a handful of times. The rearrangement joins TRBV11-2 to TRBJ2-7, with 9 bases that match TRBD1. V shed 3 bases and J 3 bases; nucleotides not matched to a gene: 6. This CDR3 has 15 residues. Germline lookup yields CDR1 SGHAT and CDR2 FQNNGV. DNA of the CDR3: TGTGCCAGCAGCTTCGGACAGGGGTTGAACTACGAGCAGTACTTC. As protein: CASSFGQGLNYEQYF.

CDR3 protein: CASSIWDARGEQFF. CDR3 bases: TGTGCCAGTAGTATATGGGACGCCCGTGGTGAGCAGTTCTTC. J is TRBJ2-1 and V is TRBV19; the D gene could be TRBD1 or TRBD2 (5 bases each). This CDR3 region has 14 residues. Germline loops: CDR1 LNHDA, CDR2 SQIVND (reference sequence). V was cut by 2 bases and J by 9 bases, with 14 bases left in between. Variable domain in full (rest from reference TRBV19 and TRBJ2-1): DGGITQSPKYLFRKEGQNVTLSCEQNLNHDAMYWYRQDPGQGLRLIYYSQIVNDFQKGDIAEGYSVSREKKESFPLTVTSAQKNPTAFYLCASSIWDARGEQFFGPGTRLTVL.

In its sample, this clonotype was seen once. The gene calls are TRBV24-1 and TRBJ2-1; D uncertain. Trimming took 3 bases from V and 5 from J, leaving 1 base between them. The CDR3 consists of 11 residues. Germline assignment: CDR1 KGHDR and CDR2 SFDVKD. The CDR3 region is CATSDNNEQFF. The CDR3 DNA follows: TGTGCCACCAGTGATAACAATGAGCAGTTCTTC.

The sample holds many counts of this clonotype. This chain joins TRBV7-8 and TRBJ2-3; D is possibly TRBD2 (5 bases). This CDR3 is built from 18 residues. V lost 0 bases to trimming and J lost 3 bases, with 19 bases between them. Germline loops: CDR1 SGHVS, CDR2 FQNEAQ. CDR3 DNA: TGTGCCAGCAGCTTAGCCTCCAACACGGGATTACGAACAGATACGCAGTATTTT. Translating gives CASSLASNTGLRTDTQYF.

The CDR3 loop is CASSLVVSGGPVSYEQYF. CDR3 DNA sequence: TGTGCCAGCAGCTTAGTGGTTAGCGGGGGGCCTGTCTCCTACGAGCAGTACTTC. The chain is built from TRBV7-8 and TRBJ2-7, with 10 bases aligning to TRBD2. Per germline, CDR1 SGHVS and CDR2 FQNEAQ. V dropped 1 base and J dropped 0; count of bases not matched to a gene: 9. CDR3 length equals 18 residues.

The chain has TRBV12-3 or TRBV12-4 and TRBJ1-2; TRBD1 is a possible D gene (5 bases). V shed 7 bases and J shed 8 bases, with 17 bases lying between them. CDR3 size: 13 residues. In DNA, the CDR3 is TGTGCCAGCAAAATAGGGACGACGGGCGGCTACACCTTC. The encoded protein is CASKIGTTGGYTF.

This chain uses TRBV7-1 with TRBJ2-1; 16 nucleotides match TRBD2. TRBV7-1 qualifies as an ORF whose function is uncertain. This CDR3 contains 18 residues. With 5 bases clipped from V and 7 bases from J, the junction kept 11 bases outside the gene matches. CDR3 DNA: TGTGCCAGCAGCCAGGGACTAGCGGGAGGGAATATATGGAATGAGCAGTTCTTC. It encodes CASSQGLAGGNIWNEQFF.

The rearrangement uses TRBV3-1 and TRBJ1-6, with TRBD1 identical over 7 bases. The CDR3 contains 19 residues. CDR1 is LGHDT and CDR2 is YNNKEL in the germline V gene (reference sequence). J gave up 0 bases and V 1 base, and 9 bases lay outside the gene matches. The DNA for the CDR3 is TGTGCCAGCAGCCAAGTGACCGGGACAGCGGTCTCCTATAATTCACCCCTCCACTTT. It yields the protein CASSQVTGTAVSYNSPLHF. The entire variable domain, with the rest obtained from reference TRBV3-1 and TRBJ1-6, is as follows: DTAVSQTPKYLVTQMGNDKSIKCEQNLGHDTMYWYKQDSKKFLKIMFSYNNKELIINETVPNRFSPKSPDKAHLNLHINSLELGDSAVYFCASSQVTGTAVSYNSPLHFGNGTRLTVT.

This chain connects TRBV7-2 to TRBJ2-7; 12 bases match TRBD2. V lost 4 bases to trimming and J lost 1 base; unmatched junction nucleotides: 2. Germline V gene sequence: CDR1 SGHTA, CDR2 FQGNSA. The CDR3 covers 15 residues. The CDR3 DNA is TGTGCCAGCAGCTCTAGCGGGAGGGTTTCCTACGAGCAGTACTTC. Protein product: CASSSSGRVSYEQYF.

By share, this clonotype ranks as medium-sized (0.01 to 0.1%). Here the CDR3 reads CAISVTEPSTDTQYF. DNA of the CDR3: TGTGCCATCAGTGTTACGGAACCTAGCACAGATACGCAGTATTTT. The chain links TRBV10-3 to TRBJ2-3; D not certain. Trimming pared 4 bases from V and 0 bases from J, leaving 11 bases between. Germline assignment: CDR1 ENHRY and CDR2 SYGVKD. This CDR3 is 15 amino acids long.

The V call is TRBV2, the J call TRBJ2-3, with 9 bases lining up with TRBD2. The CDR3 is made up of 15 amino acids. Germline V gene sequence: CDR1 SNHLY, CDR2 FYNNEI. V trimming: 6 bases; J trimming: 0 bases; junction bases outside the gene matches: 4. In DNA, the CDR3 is TGTGCCAGCAGCGCCGGGACTAGCAGCACAGATACGCAGTATTTT. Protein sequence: CASSAGTSSTDTQYF.

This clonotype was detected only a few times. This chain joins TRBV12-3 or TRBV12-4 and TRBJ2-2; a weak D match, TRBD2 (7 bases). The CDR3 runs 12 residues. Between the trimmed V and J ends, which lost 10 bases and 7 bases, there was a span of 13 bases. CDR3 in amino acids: CATGGQVGELFF. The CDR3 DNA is TGTGCCACCGGGGGGCAGGTCGGGGAGCTGTTTTTT.

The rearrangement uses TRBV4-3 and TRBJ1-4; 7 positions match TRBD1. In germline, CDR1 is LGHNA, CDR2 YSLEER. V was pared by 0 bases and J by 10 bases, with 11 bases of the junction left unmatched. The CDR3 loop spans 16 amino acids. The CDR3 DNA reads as TGCGCCAGCAGCCAAGACCCTCCAGACAGGGTGGGAAAACTGTTTTTT. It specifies CASSQDPPDRVGKLFF.

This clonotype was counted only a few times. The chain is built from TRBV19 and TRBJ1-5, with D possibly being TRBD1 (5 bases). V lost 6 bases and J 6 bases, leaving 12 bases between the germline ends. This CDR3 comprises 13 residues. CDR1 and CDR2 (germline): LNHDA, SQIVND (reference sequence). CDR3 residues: CASSPDTGQPQHF. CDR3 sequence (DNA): TGTGCCAGTAGCCCAGATACAGGTCAGCCCCAGCATTTT.

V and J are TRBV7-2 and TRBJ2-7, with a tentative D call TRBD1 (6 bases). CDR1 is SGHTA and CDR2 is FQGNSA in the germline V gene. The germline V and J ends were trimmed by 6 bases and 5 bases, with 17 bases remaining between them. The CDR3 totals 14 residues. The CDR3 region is CASSFTMTGDEQYF. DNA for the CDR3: TGTGCCAGCAGTTTTACTATGACAGGAGACGAGCAGTACTTC.

The CDR3 loop reads CASSIGRGSTEAFF. The CDR3 bases are TGTGCCAGTAGTATTGGGAGAGGATCCACTGAAGCTTTCTTT. The V gene is TRBV19, the J gene TRBJ1-1; D unclear. Trimming shortened V by 3 bases and J by 4 bases, and 12 bases separated the two germline ends. The V gene's germline CDR1 is LNHDA and CDR2 SQIVND (reference sequence). This CDR3 comprises 14 residues.

In nucleotides, the CDR3 is TGTGCCAGCAGTGTTAACCGGGACAGGGCTAATTCACCCCTCCACTTT. This sequence encodes CASSVNRDRANSPLHF. The rearrangement uses TRBV28 and TRBJ1-6; 9 bases map to TRBD1. This CDR3 is 16 amino acids long. The V segment lost 5 bases and the J segment 6 bases; nucleotides outside the gene matches: 8. CDR1 is MDHEN and CDR2 is SYDVKM in the germline V gene.

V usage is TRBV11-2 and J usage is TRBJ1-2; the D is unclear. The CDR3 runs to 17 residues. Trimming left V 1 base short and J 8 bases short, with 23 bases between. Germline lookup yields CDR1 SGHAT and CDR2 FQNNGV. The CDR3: CASSLGNMGQGFFGYTF. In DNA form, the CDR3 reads TGTGCCAGCAGCTTAGGAAATATGGGCCAAGGTTTTTTCGGCTACACCTTC. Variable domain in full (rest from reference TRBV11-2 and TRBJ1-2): EAGVAQSPRYKIIEKRQSVAFWCNPISGHATLYWYQQILGQGPKLLIQFQNNGVVDDSQLPKDRFSAERLKGVDSTLKIQPAKLEDSAVYLCASSLGNMGQGFFGYTFGSGTRLTVV.

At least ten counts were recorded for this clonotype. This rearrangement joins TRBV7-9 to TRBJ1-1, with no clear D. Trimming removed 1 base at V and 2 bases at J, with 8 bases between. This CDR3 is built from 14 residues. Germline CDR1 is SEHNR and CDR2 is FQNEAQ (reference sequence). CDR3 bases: TGTGCCAGCAGCTTAGAAGGGTTAAACACTGAAGCTTTCTTT. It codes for CASSLEGLNTEAFF.

The CDR3 sequence: CASRPGTGGRQPQHF. The CDR3 region has the DNA TGTGCCAGCCGTCCCGGGACAGGGGGCAGGCAGCCCCAGCATTTT. The gene calls are TRBV27 and TRBJ1-5; 12 nucleotides agree with TRBD1. The ends lost 8 bases at V and 7 bases at J; junction bases unmatched: 9. Germline CDR1 is MNHEY and CDR2 is SMNVEV (reference sequence). The CDR3 has 15 residues.

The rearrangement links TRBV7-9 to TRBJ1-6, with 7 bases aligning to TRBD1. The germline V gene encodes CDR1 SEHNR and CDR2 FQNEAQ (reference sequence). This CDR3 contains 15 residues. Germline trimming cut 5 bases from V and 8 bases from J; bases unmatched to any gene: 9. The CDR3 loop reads CASSLSGGADSPLHF. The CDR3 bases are TGTGCCAGCAGCCTATCAGGGGGAGCGGATTCACCCCTCCACTTT.

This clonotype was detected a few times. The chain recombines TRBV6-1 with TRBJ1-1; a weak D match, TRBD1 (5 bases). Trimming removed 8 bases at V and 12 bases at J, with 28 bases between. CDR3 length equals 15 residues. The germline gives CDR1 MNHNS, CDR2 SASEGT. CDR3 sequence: CASGTLLGGFGGTFF. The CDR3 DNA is TGTGCCAGCGGGACTTTACTGGGAGGGTTCGGAGGAACTTTCTTT.

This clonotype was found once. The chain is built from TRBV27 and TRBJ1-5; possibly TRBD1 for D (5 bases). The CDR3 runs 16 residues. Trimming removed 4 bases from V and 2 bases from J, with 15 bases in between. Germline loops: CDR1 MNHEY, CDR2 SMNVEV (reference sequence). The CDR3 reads CASSSLTAKGNQPQHF. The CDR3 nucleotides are TGTGCCAGCAGTTCACTGACAGCGAAAGGCAATCAGCCCCAGCATTTT.

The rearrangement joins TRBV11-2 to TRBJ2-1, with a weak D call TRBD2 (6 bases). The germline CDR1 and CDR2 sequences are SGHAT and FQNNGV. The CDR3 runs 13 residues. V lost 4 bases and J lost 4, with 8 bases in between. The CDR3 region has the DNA TGTGCCAGCAGCTACGGGAGTTACAATGAGCAGTTCTTC. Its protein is CASSYGSYNEQFF.

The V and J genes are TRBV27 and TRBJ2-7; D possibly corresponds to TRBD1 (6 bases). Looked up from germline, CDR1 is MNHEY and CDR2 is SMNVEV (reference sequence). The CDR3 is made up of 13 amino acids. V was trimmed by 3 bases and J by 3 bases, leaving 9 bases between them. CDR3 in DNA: TGTGCCAGCAGTTTCGCGACAGGCTACGAGCAGTACTTC. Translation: CASSFATGYEQYF.

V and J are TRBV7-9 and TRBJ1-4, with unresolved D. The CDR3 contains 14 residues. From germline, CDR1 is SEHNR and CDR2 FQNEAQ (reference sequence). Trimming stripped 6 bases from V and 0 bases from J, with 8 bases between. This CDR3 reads CASRPSATNEKLFF. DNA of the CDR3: TGTGCCAGCAGACCTTCGGCAACTAATGAAAAACTGTTTTTT.

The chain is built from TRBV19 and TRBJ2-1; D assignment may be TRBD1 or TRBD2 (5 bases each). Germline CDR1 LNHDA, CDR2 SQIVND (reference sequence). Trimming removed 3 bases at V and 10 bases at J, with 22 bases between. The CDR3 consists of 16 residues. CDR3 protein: CASSIKRGVTGLEQFF. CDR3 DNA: TGTGCCAGTAGTATTAAACGAGGGGTCACCGGGCTCGAGCAGTTCTTC.